These 19 T cell receptor beta chains were sequenced from one sample in a study of STAT5B mutations in CD4+ large granular lymphocyte leukemia. Assay used: immunoSEQ multiplex PCR; TCRdb lists only in-frame clones, some missing. The sample consists of 20,000 to 25,000 clones, roughly 83% of them appearing once. Material for sequencing was CD4+ T cells from blood buffy coats. These receptors all stem from a human donor in good health.

The J gene is TRBJ2-3, the V gene TRBV29-1, with no clear D. The CDR3 sequence is 13 residues long. V was clipped by 2 bases and J by 1 base, with 7 bases between them. Germline CDR1 SQVTM, CDR2 ANQGSEA. CDR3 DNA: TGCAGCGTTGAACTGGTGGGCACAGATACGCAGTATTTT. This translates into CSVELVGTDTQYF.

The chain carries TRBV6-6 and TRBJ1-4; D unclear. V gave up 10 bases and J gave up 7 bases, with 13 bases separating them. Looked up from germline, CDR1 is MNHNY and CDR2 is SVGAGI (reference sequence). CDR3 length: 12 residues. CDR3 nucleotides: TGTGCCACCGAGGGTCCGGGTGAAAAACTGTTTTTT. It specifies CATEGPGEKLFF.

This chain uses TRBV30 with TRBJ2-2; 9 bases are a match to TRBD2. The V gene end was trimmed by 0 bases and the J gene end by 4 bases; junction bases not matched to a gene: 9. The V gene's germline CDR1 is GTSNPN and CDR2 SVGIG (reference sequence). This CDR3 is built from 17 residues. Here the CDR3 DNA reads TGTGCCTGGAGTGTACGGGCGGGAGGGCCGGGCACCGGGGAGCTGTTTTTT. Translating gives CAWSVRAGGPGTGELFF. The full variable domain, completed using reference TRBV30 and TRBJ2-2, is SQTIHQWPATLVQPVGSPLSLECTVEGTSNPNLYWYRQAAGRGLQLLFYSVGIGQISSEVPQNLSASRPQDRQFILSSKKLLLSDSGFYLCAWSVRAGGPGTGELFFGEGSRLTVL.

The gene calls are TRBV7-6 and TRBJ2-6; the match to TRBD1 covers 10 bases. Per germline, CDR1 SGHVS and CDR2 FNYEAQ. J gave up 3 bases and V 2 bases, and 10 bases lay outside the gene matches. The CDR3 runs to 19 residues. The CDR3 loop reads CASSLHLTGGADGANVLTF. In DNA form, the CDR3 reads TGTGCCAGCAGCTTACACCTGACAGGGGGCGCGGATGGGGCCAACGTCCTGACTTTC.

The chain uses TRBV19 and TRBJ2-1; D may be TRBD2 (5 bases). Trimming took 4 bases from V and 6 from J, leaving 10 bases between them. Germline V gene lookup returns CDR1 LNHDA and CDR2 SQIVND (reference sequence). This CDR3 comprises 13 residues. CDR3 region: CASSTDWSNEQFF. Here the CDR3 DNA reads TGTGCCAGTAGTACGGACTGGAGCAATGAGCAGTTCTTC.

This clone was seen more than once but under ten times. The CDR3 spells CASKQRQGGNTEAFF. The CDR3 DNA reads as TGTGCCAGCAAACAAAGACAGGGGGGAAATACTGAAGCTTTCTTT. V is TRBV2 and J is TRBJ1-1; 9 nucleotides align to TRBD1. Germline trimming cut 7 bases from V and 5 bases from J; bases unmatched to any gene: 11. CDR1 and CDR2 (germline): SNHLY, FYNNEI. This CDR3 has 15 residues.

The chain couples TRBV5-5 to TRBJ2-7, with 8 positions matching TRBD2. CDR1 and CDR2 (germline): SGHKS, YYEKEE (reference sequence). This CDR3 contains 14 residues. Trimming took 5 bases from V and 9 from J; bases not matched to a gene: 13. The CDR3, as DNA: TGTGCCAGCAGTTCTACTAATAGCGGGATCGGGCAGTACTTC. Its protein is CASSSTNSGIGQYF. Combining the CDR3 with reference TRBV5-5 and TRBJ2-7 gives the whole variable domain DAGVTQSPTHLIKTRGQQVTLRCSPISGHKSVSWYQQVLGQGPQFIFQYYEKEERGRGNFPDRFSARQFPNYSSELNVNALLLGDSALYLCASSSTNSGIGQYFGPGTRLTVT.

This chain links TRBV5-4 with TRBJ2-1, with D tentatively TRBD1 (7 bases). CDR1 and CDR2 from the germline V gene are SGHNT and YYREEE (reference sequence). The CDR3 consists of 14 residues. Trimming removed 2 bases from V and 7 bases from J, with 13 bases in between. The CDR3 is CASSFRQGGNEQFF. Written as DNA, the CDR3 is TGTGCCAGCAGCTTCCGACAGGGAGGTAATGAGCAGTTCTTC.

V usage is TRBV11-3 and J usage is TRBJ2-7; D gene unclear. The ends were cut back, 6 bases at V and 1 base at J, with 10 bases in the middle. CDR1 SGHNT and CDR2 YENEEA come from the germline V gene. There are 13 residues in the CDR3. The CDR3 DNA follows: TGTGCCAGCAGTCCCGGTAGATCCTACGAGCAGTACTTC. Translation gives CASSPGRSYEQYF.

The gene calls are TRBV6-5 and TRBJ1-2, with a weak D call TRBD1 (6 bases). Trimming left V 10 bases short and J 3 bases short, with 12 bases between. The germline gives CDR1 MNHEY, CDR2 SVGAGI. This CDR3 comprises 12 residues. As DNA, the CDR3 is TGTGCCACCGAGGCAGGGGACTATGGCTACACCTTC. Protein product: CATEAGDYGYTF.

This chain joins TRBV30 and TRBJ1-2, with TRBD1 as a possible D gene (5 bases). The V gene's germline CDR1 is GTSNPN and CDR2 SVGIG (reference sequence). The CDR3 loop spans 13 amino acids. The V end lost 7 bases, the J end lost 7 bases, and 19 bases lay between the germline ends. The CDR3 here is CASSGQGLGGYTF. The CDR3 nucleotides are TGTGCCTCGAGCGGGCAGGGTCTGGGTGGCTACACCTTC.

The rearrangement uses TRBV5-4 and TRBJ1-2, with D possibly TRBD1 on 5 matching bases. The germline V and J ends were trimmed by 2 bases and 4 bases, with 15 bases remaining between them. The CDR3 spans 15 residues. Germline V gives CDR1 SGHNT, CDR2 YYREEE (reference sequence). The chain's CDR3 is CASSFSAGGSYGYTF. The CDR3 DNA follows: TGTGCCAGCAGCTTCAGTGCCGGGGGGAGCTATGGCTACACCTTC.

CDR3: CASSEQGSGNTIYF. Written as DNA, the CDR3 is TGTGCCAGCAGTGAACAGGGATCTGGAAACACCATATATTTT. The rearrangement links TRBV6-1 to TRBJ1-3; possible D gene TRBD1, 5 bases. V was cut by 2 bases and J by 1 base, with 6 bases left in between. CDR3 length equals 14 residues. Germline V gene lookup returns CDR1 MNHNS and CDR2 SASEGT.

The chain is built from TRBV5-1 and TRBJ2-6; D is possibly TRBD1 (6 bases). V shed 4 bases and J shed 1 base, with 6 bases lying between them. Looked up from germline, CDR1 is SGHRS and CDR2 is YFSETQ. This CDR3 has 14 residues. This CDR3 is CASSTGSGANVLTF. Here the CDR3 DNA reads TGCGCCAGCAGCACAGGGTCTGGGGCCAACGTCCTGACTTTC.

The chain couples TRBV29-1 to TRBJ2-7; D is unclear. This CDR3 comprises 12 residues. Germline CDR1 and CDR2: SQVTM and ANQGSEA. With 6 bases removed from V and 6 bases from J, the gap between germline ends came to 15 bases. CDR3 amino acids: CSVSDQPREQYF. Written as DNA, the CDR3 is TGCAGCGTATCTGACCAGCCGCGCGAGCAGTACTTC.

The V and J genes are TRBV5-1 and TRBJ2-5; TRBD2 aligns across 13 bases. Trimming removed 3 bases from V and 4 bases from J; junction bases left unmatched: 18. CDR1 is SGHRS and CDR2 is YFSETQ in the germline V gene. The CDR3 is 20 residues long. In DNA, the CDR3 is TGCGCCAGCAGCTCCACAGGACTAGCGGGAGTAGTCGGGGTTGCAGAGACCCAGTACTTC. It translates to CASSSTGLAGVVGVAETQYF.

This clone turned up a few times. This chain joins TRBV7-8 and TRBJ2-1; TRBD1 aligns across 7 bases. After removal of 4 bases from V and 10 bases from J, the junction contained 10 bases not matched to a gene. The CDR3 totals 14 residues. Germline loops: CDR1 SGHVS, CDR2 FQNEAQ. This chain's CDR3 is CASSSRDSPAEQFF. The CDR3 DNA sequence: TGTGCCAGCAGCTCTCGGGACAGTCCGGCGGAGCAGTTCTTC.

V gene TRBV28 combines with J gene TRBJ1-1; D may be TRBD1 (5 bases). Trimming removed 2 bases at V and 2 bases at J, with 12 bases between. The CDR3 runs to 15 residues. CDR1 is MDHEN, CDR2 SYDVKM, per germline. CDR3 bases: TGTGCCAGCAGTTTAAGGGGATGGGATAACACTGAAGCTTTCTTT. Translated, it gives CASSLRGWDNTEAFF. Drawing the rest from reference TRBV28 and TRBJ1-1, the complete variable domain is DVKVTQSSRYLVKRTGEKVFLECVQDMDHENMFWYRQDPGLGLRLIYFSYDVKMKEKGDIPEGYSVSREKKERFSLILESASTNQTSMYLCASSLRGWDNTEAFFGQGTRLTVV.

The chain carries TRBV7-8 and TRBJ1-2, with D perhaps matching TRBD1 (5 bases). The CDR3 covers 13 residues. Germline values: CDR1 SGHVS, CDR2 FQNEAQ. V dropped 1 base and J dropped 3 bases, with 6 bases sitting between them. The CDR3 DNA is TGTGCCAGCAGCTTAGGAGGGGACTATGGCTACACCTTC. Protein sequence: CASSLGGDYGYTF.